Following are 30 T cell receptor beta chains from one sample sequenced in a study of OX40 agonist ivuxolimab in advanced cancers. Some clones are missing from TCRdb's copy, which holds only in-frame ones; the method was immunoSEQ multiplex PCR. The sample holds roughly 65,000 clones, around four fifths seen once. Source: CD4+ or CD8+ T cells sorted from blood, taken in a trial of the OX40 agonist ivuxolimab. The receptors here all came from an adult with an advanced solid tumor such as melanoma, head and neck, liver or kidney cancer.

The chain joins TRBV7-8 to TRBJ2-7; D is unclear. V lost 5 bases, J lost 2 bases, and 10 bases lay in between. This CDR3 is 13 amino acids long. Germline V gene data show CDR1 as SGHVS and CDR2 as FQNEAQ. The CDR3 region has the DNA TGTGCCAGCAGCCCATTTAGTCCCTACGAGCAGTACTTC. It codes for CASSPFSPYEQYF.

The chain employs TRBV25-1 and TRBJ1-2; weak D call: TRBD1 (5 bases). V was clipped by 6 bases and J by 2 bases, with 10 bases between them. Germline CDR1 is MGHDK and CDR2 is SYGVNS. The CDR3 covers 13 residues. The CDR3 DNA is TGTGCCAGCAGCTTAGGGGCGAACTATGGCTACACCTTC. Its translation: CASSLGANYGYTF.

CDR3 nucleotide sequence: TGTGCCAGCAGTTCTTACGGGACTAGTCTTCAAGAGACCCAGTACTTC. It specifies CASSSYGTSLQETQYF. The chain employs TRBV6-5 and TRBJ2-5; 8 nucleotides align to TRBD2. Germline CDR1 and CDR2: MNHEY and SVGAGI. The CDR3 loop spans 16 amino acids. The V segment lost 4 bases and the J segment 2 bases; nucleotides outside the gene matches: 9.

V and J are TRBV18 and TRBJ1-2; 7 nucleotides match TRBD1. Trimming took 5 bases from V and 4 from J; bases not matched to a gene: 4. This CDR3 is built from 13 residues. The germline V gene has CDR1 KGHSH and CDR2 LQKENI. The CDR3 sequence is CASSSGQTYGYTF. CDR3 coding DNA: TGTGCCAGCTCATCGGGACAGACCTATGGCTACACCTTC.

This chain joins TRBV5-1 and TRBJ2-7; 11 nucleotides agree with TRBD1. V was pared by 4 bases and J by 6 bases, with 6 bases of the junction left unmatched. CDR3 length: 14 amino acids. Germline lookup yields CDR1 SGHRS and CDR2 YFSETQ. The CDR3 DNA follows: TGCGCCAGCAGCGCCTCCGGGACAGGGGGCGAGCAGTACTTC. It is translated as CASSASGTGGEQYF. The full variable domain, in which reference TRBV5-1 and TRBJ2-7 provide the parts outside the CDR3, is KAGVTQTPRYLIKTRGQQVTLSCSPISGHRSVSWYQQTPGQGLQFLFEYFSETQRNKGNFPGRFSGRQFSNSRSEMNVSTLELGDSALYLCASSASGTGGEQYFGPGTRLTVT.

V gene TRBV2 combines with J gene TRBJ2-5; D gene uncertain. The DNA matches TRBJ2-7 better at its end, which makes the J call doubtful. Germline assignment: CDR1 SNHLY and CDR2 FYNNEI. This CDR3 region has 13 residues. CDR3 nucleotides: TGTGCCAGCAGTGAAGAGAAATCCTACGAGCAGTACTTC. This sequence encodes CASSEEKSYEQYF.

This sequence joins TRBV4-1 and TRBJ1-4; 7 nucleotides align to TRBD1. Germline values: CDR1 MGHRA, CDR2 YSYEKL. The CDR3 covers 17 residues. After removal of 0 bases from V and 4 bases from J, the junction contained 8 bases not matched to a gene. The CDR3 spells CASSQDAPGQINEKLFF. CDR3 DNA sequence: TGCGCCAGCAGCCAAGATGCTCCGGGACAGATTAATGAAAAACTGTTTTTT.

This clone was detected only a few times. This chain joins TRBV12-5 and TRBJ2-7, with D hard to call. This CDR3 has 12 amino acids. Trimming shortened V by 5 bases and J by 6 bases, and 11 bases separated the two germline ends. Germline-derived CDR1 and CDR2 are LGHNT and FRNRAP. The CDR3 DNA is TGTGCTAGTGGTCCCTCTCTCGTCGAGCAGTACGTC. Protein product: CASGPSLVEQYV.

The chain is built from TRBV5-1 and TRBJ1-3; a weak D match, TRBD1 (5 bases). Germline lookup yields CDR1 SGHRS and CDR2 YFSETQ. The CDR3 contains 14 residues. Trimming removed 0 bases from V and 8 bases from J, with 12 bases in between. The CDR3 region has the DNA TGCGCCAGCAGCTTGGGGTCAGGGAAGGACACCATATATTTT. Translating gives CASSLGSGKDTIYF.

This chain joins TRBV30 and TRBJ1-2; D may be TRBD1 (5 bases). The V gene's germline CDR1 is GTSNPN and CDR2 SVGIG (reference sequence). This CDR3 is 13 amino acids long. Trimming pared 0 bases from V and 6 bases from J, leaving 11 bases between. The CDR3 protein is CAWSVWGSDGYTF. DNA of the CDR3: TGTGCCTGGAGTGTATGGGGGTCAGATGGCTACACCTTC.

The chain uses TRBV6-5 and TRBJ2-7, with a tentative D call TRBD1 (5 bases). Germline values: CDR1 MNHEY, CDR2 SVGAGI. Trimming removed 6 bases at V and 6 bases at J, with 15 bases between. CDR3 length: 13 amino acids. CDR3 bases: TGTGCCAGCAGCCAGGGTCTAGTACGCGAGCAGTACTTC. Translated: CASSQGLVREQYF.

The J gene is TRBJ2-5, the V gene TRBV6-1; either TRBD1 or TRBD2 may supply D (6 bases each). Germline V gives CDR1 MNHNS, CDR2 SASEGT. There are 15 residues in the CDR3. Trimming pared 4 bases from V and 4 bases from J, leaving 16 bases between. Written as DNA, the CDR3 is TGTGCCAGCAGTGTTACCGGGGGCACGTTAGAGACCCAGTACTTC. Translation gives CASSVTGGTLETQYF.

The V gene is TRBV29-1, the J gene TRBJ2-1; tentative D call: TRBD2 (5 bases). The CDR3 runs to 21 residues. The germline CDR1 and CDR2 sequences are SQVTM and ANQGSEA. Trimming stripped 7 bases from V and 6 bases from J, with 40 bases between. As DNA, the CDR3 is TGCAGCGCTAAGCCCCGAACCCCCTCCAGAGAGGGCGAGACAATTTCCAATGAGCAGTTCTTC. As protein: CSAKPRTPSREGETISNEQFF.

The chain joins TRBV5-1 to TRBJ2-3; 9 bases are shared with TRBD2. V trimming: 0 bases; J trimming: 4 bases; junction bases outside the gene matches: 12. The CDR3 contains 18 residues. In germline, CDR1 is SGHRS, CDR2 YFSETQ. CDR3 DNA sequence: TGCGCCAGCAGCTTGGGGATTGTAGCGGGAGTAGGAGCAGATACGCAGTATTTT. Translating it yields CASSLGIVAGVGADTQYF.

The V gene is TRBV7-9, the J gene TRBJ2-7; possible D gene TRBD2, 5 bases. V lost 1 base to trimming and J lost 3 bases, with 7 bases between them. The CDR3 is made up of 13 amino acids. Germline CDR1 SEHNR, CDR2 FQNEAQ (reference sequence). The chain's CDR3 is CASSLGGYYEQYF. DNA for the CDR3: TGTGCCAGCAGCTTAGGAGGGTACTACGAGCAGTACTTC.

The V and J genes are TRBV7-9 and TRBJ2-1; D call uncertain. CDR3 length equals 16 residues. V lost 2 bases and J 7 bases, leaving 18 bases between the germline ends. CDR1 and CDR2 from the germline V gene are SEHNR and FQNEAQ (reference sequence). The CDR3 region is CASSLRQPRPINEQFF. In nucleotides, the CDR3 is TGTGCCAGCAGCTTACGCCAGCCACGACCGATTAATGAGCAGTTCTTC.

This chain links TRBV5-1 with TRBJ1-2; D is possibly TRBD1 (5 bases). Per germline, CDR1 SGHRS and CDR2 YFSETQ. V was trimmed by 0 bases and J by 2 bases, leaving 11 bases between them. The CDR3 spans 15 residues. The CDR3 reads CASSLGAGSNYGYTF. DNA for the CDR3: TGCGCCAGCAGCTTGGGTGCAGGGTCGAACTATGGCTACACCTTC.

The J gene is TRBJ2-7, the V gene TRBV18; D is perhaps TRBD2 (6 bases). Trimming left V 3 bases short and J 3 bases short, with 12 bases between. The CDR3 runs to 14 residues. The germline V gene has CDR1 KGHSH and CDR2 LQKENI. Written as DNA, the CDR3 is TGTGCCAGCTCACCTGGGGAGGAGAGCTACGAGCAGTACTTC. Amino acid sequence: CASSPGEESYEQYF.

With respect to this clone: At one of its ends the junction is not consistent with the germline gene, which may arise from a read error. The rearrangement joins TRBV5-6 to TRBJ2-2; 8 nucleotides line up with TRBD2. The CDR3 consists of 15 residues. Germline V gene lookup returns CDR1 SGHDT and CDR2 YYEEEE. The CDR3 bases are TGTGCCAGCAGCTTGGGACTAGCGAATACCGGGGAGCTGTTTTTT. This translates into CASSLGLANTGELFF.

V usage is TRBV11-2 and J usage is TRBJ2-2, with TRBD1 matching 9 bases. In germline, CDR1 is SGHAT, CDR2 FQNNGV. This CDR3 spans 17 amino acids. Losses at the gene ends were 5 bases for V and 4 bases for J; bases not matched to a gene: 11. CDR3: CASSPGLWDRATGELFF. CDR3 DNA: TGTGCCAGCAGCCCAGGCCTTTGGGACAGGGCCACCGGGGAGCTGTTTTTT.

This chain links TRBV14 with TRBJ2-1; the match to TRBD2 covers 7 bases. Looked up from germline, CDR1 is SGHDN and CDR2 is FVKESK. This CDR3 is built from 20 residues. J gave up 3 bases and V 1 base, and 18 bases lay outside the gene matches. The CDR3 loop is CASSQAGGRDFLHHYNEQFF. CDR3 bases: TGTGCCAGCAGCCAAGCGGGGGGAAGGGACTTTCTACACCACTACAATGAGCAGTTCTTC. The variable domain in full, completed from reference TRBV14 and TRBJ2-1, reads EAGVTQFPSHSVIEKGQTVTLRCDPISGHDNLYWYRRVMGKEIKFLLHFVKESKQDESGMPNNRFLAERTGGTYSTLKVQPAELEDSGVYFCASSQAGGRDFLHHYNEQFFGPGTRLTVL.

The V and J genes are TRBV9 and TRBJ2-5, with TRBD2 as a possible D gene (6 bases). Germline V lookup: CDR1 SGDLS, CDR2 YYNGEE. This CDR3 has 17 residues. Trimming removed 0 bases at V and 4 bases at J, with 19 bases between. In nucleotides, the CDR3 is TGTGCCAGCAGCGTAGGTGGGGAGGTATGGGTCCCAGAGACCCAGTACTTC. Encoded protein: CASSVGGEVWVPETQYF.

As concerns this clone: The junction and the germline gene differ at one end; a read error may be behind it. The rearrangement uses TRBV7-2 and TRBJ2-1; 9 nucleotides agree with TRBD1. Per the germline V gene, CDR1 is SGHTA and CDR2 is FQGNSA. This CDR3 contains 16 residues. The CDR3 here is CASSLDRDRVKNEQFF. The CDR3 DNA is TGTGCCAGCAGTTTAGATCGGGACAGGGTGAAGAATGAGCAGTTCTTC.

The chain recombines TRBV28 with TRBJ1-4, with no clear D. This CDR3 is 14 amino acids long. Trimming took 3 bases from V and 8 from J, leaving 13 bases between them. The germline CDR1 and CDR2 sequences are MDHEN and SYDVKM. CDR3 region: CASSFMGWAEKLFF. DNA of the CDR3: TGTGCCAGCAGTTTCATGGGTTGGGCGGAAAAACTGTTTTTT. The whole variable domain, remainder taken from reference TRBV28 and TRBJ1-4, is DVKVTQSSRYLVKRTGEKVFLECVQDMDHENMFWYRQDPGLGLRLIYFSYDVKMKEKGDIPEGYSVSREKKERFSLILESASTNQTSMYLCASSFMGWAEKLFFGSGTQLSVL.

In the case of this clone: Other DNA sequences from this sample encode an identical CDR3 as well. V and J are TRBV5-1 and TRBJ2-5, with D perhaps assigned TRBD1 or TRBD2 (5 bases each). Germline CDR1 and CDR2: SGHRS and YFSETQ. CDR3 length: 12 residues. V lost 4 bases and J 5 bases, leaving 9 bases between the germline ends. The CDR3 protein is CASSLEGETQYF. The CDR3 nucleotides read TGCGCCAGCAGCCTTGAGGGGGAGACCCAGTACTTC. Complete variable domain (other parts from reference TRBV5-1 and TRBJ2-5): KAGVTQTPRYLIKTRGQQVTLSCSPISGHRSVSWYQQTPGQGLQFLFEYFSETQRNKGNFPGRFSGRQFSNSRSEMNVSTLELGDSALYLCASSLEGETQYFGPGTRLLVL.

The genes are TRBV7-2 and TRBJ2-7; 10 nucleotides match TRBD2. The J segment lost 3 bases and the V segment lost 1 base, leaving 3 bases of the junction unmatched. This CDR3 comprises 15 residues. The germline V gene encodes CDR1 SGHTA and CDR2 FQGNSA. The CDR3 nucleotides are TGTGCCAGCAGCTTAGGGGCTAGCGGGAGCTACGAGCAGTACTTC. Amino acids: CASSLGASGSYEQYF. Together with reference TRBV7-2 and TRBJ2-7, the CDR3 gives the full variable domain: GAGVSQSPSNKVTEKGKDVELRCDPISGHTALYWYRQSLGQGLEFLIYFQGNSAPDKSGLPSDRFSAERTGGSVSTLTIQRTQQEDSAVYLCASSLGASGSYEQYFGPGTRLTVT.

The chain has TRBV27 and TRBJ2-3; either TRBD1 or TRBD2 may fit D (5 bases each). In germline, CDR1 is MNHEY, CDR2 SMNVEV (reference sequence). This CDR3 has 14 residues. V lost 4 bases and J 3 bases, leaving 11 bases between the germline ends. The CDR3 DNA sequence: TGTGCCAGCAGTTCAGGGAGTGGAACAGATACGCAGTATTTT. Protein product: CASSSGSGTDTQYF.

The J gene is TRBJ2-3, the V gene TRBV28; 10 nucleotides line up with TRBD2. CDR3 length: 15 residues. The J segment lost 3 bases and the V segment lost 5 bases, leaving 5 bases of the junction unmatched. CDR1 is MDHEN and CDR2 is SYDVKM in the germline V gene. DNA for the CDR3: TGTGCCAGCAGTGACGCTAGCGGGGGTACAGATACGCAGTATTTT. This encodes CASSDASGGTDTQYF.

The J gene is TRBJ2-3, the V gene TRBV7-2; 10 bases fit TRBD2. The V gene end was trimmed by 4 bases and the J gene end by 1 base; junction bases not matched to a gene: 5. Germline V gene sequence: CDR1 SGHTA, CDR2 FQGNSA. The CDR3 sequence is 16 residues long. CDR3 coding DNA: TGTGCCAGCAGCTATCTAGCGGGAGCCCGCACAGATACGCAGTATTTT. The encoded protein is CASSYLAGARTDTQYF.

This CDR3 reads CASSLEGWTETQYF. The CDR3 bases are TGCGCCAGCAGCTTGGAAGGGTGGACGGAGACCCAGTACTTC. The rearrangement links TRBV5-1 to TRBJ2-5; D uncertain. The CDR3 is 14 residues long. The ends were cut back, 0 bases at V and 5 bases at J, with 11 bases in the middle. The germline CDR1 and CDR2 sequences are SGHRS and YFSETQ.